The 13 T cell receptor beta chains given below trace back to one sample, sequenced in a study of control samples from healthy donors and cancer patients. TCRdb's table, derived via immunoSEQ multiplex PCR, lists solely in-frame clones and lacks some. This sample carries about 44,000 clones, 70% to 90% of them seen once, and the ten largest clones take 10%. The sample comprised PBMCs. Source of these receptors: a woman in her fifties or sixties with lung cancer.

The chain is built from TRBV15 and TRBJ2-7; 7 bases map to TRBD1. V shed 1 base and J 2 bases; nucleotides not matched to a gene: 5. The germline V gene encodes CDR1 LNHNV and CDR2 YYDKDF (reference sequence). The CDR3 spans 15 residues. As DNA, the CDR3 is TGTGCCACCAGCAGAGGACTCAGGGGGACCTACGAGCAGTACTTC. It is translated as CATSRGLRGTYEQYF.

This CDR3 is CASSQVHRGYEQYF. CDR3 DNA sequence: TGCGCCAGCAGCCAAGTTCACAGGGGCTACGAGCAGTACTTC. The chain employs TRBV4-1 and TRBJ2-7; 7 bases match TRBD1. V was clipped by 1 base and J by 3 bases; unmatched bases: 3. CDR3 length equals 14 residues. Germline-derived CDR1 and CDR2 are MGHRA and YSYEKL.

This clone was found a few times. The chain joins TRBV12-3 or TRBV12-4 to TRBJ1-4; a weak D match, TRBD1 (5 bases). With 5 bases removed from V and 7 bases from J, the gap between germline ends came to 11 bases. This CDR3 has 13 residues. CDR3 coding DNA: TGTGCCAGCAGTCCCTCGAGGGGTGAAAAACTGTTTTTT. It is translated as CASSPSRGEKLFF.

The chain links TRBV30 to TRBJ2-5, with 7 bases identical to TRBD2. The V segment lost 0 bases and the J segment 6 bases; nucleotides outside the gene matches: 13. Germline CDR1 GTSNPN, CDR2 SVGIG (reference sequence). This CDR3 has 16 amino acids. The CDR3 here is CAWSVSSSGAHKTQYF. CDR3 in DNA: TGTGCCTGGAGTGTAAGTTCTAGCGGAGCCCACAAGACCCAGTACTTC.

This chain connects TRBV7-9 to TRBJ1-2, with unresolved D. V lost 3 bases, J lost 6 bases, and 11 bases lay in between. This CDR3 region has 13 residues. The V gene's germline CDR1 is SEHNR and CDR2 FQNEAQ (reference sequence). In DNA, the CDR3 is TGTGCCAGCAGCTTCGGTCAACTCAATGGCTACACCTTC. Translating gives CASSFGQLNGYTF.

The chain uses TRBV7-3 and TRBJ2-7; D is possibly TRBD2 (6 bases). CDR3 length: 14 residues. Trimming removed 4 bases at V and 5 bases at J, with 15 bases between. Germline CDR1 is SGHTA and CDR2 is FQGTGA. As DNA, the CDR3 is TGTGCCAGCAGCTCCGGGGTGGAGGGAAACGAGCAGTACTTC. Its translation is CASSSGVEGNEQYF.

This clone occurred a few times. The V gene is TRBV3-1 (or the pseudogene TRBV3-2), the J gene TRBJ2-7; weak D call: TRBD1 (6 bases). V dropped 6 bases and J dropped 3 bases, with 15 bases sitting between them. This CDR3 region has 14 residues. The germline V gene has CDR1 LGHDT and CDR2 YNNKEL (reference sequence). The CDR3 is CASSRADSNYEQYF. CDR3 nucleotides: TGTGCCAGCAGTCGAGCGGACAGTAACTACGAGCAGTACTTC.

The chain combines TRBV5-4 with TRBJ2-3; 7 nucleotides align to TRBD2. The CDR3 sequence is 15 residues long. Germline CDR1 is SGHNT and CDR2 is YYREEE (reference sequence). With V trimmed by 2 bases and J by 1 base, 4 bases remained unmatched. This CDR3 reads CASSLGGSRTDTQYF. The CDR3 DNA reads as TGTGCCAGCAGCTTAGGCGGGAGTCGCACAGATACGCAGTATTTT.

This chain links TRBV7-3 with TRBJ2-2; no clear D gene. V was cut by 5 bases and J by 0 bases, with 16 bases left in between. This CDR3 comprises 17 residues. Germline V CDR1 and CDR2: SGHTA, FQGTGA. CDR3 loop: CASSPIPGGPNTGELFF. The CDR3 DNA reads as TGTGCCAGCAGCCCGATTCCGGGTGGCCCGAACACCGGGGAGCTGTTTTTT.

This clone came up a few times. The chain is built from TRBV6-1 and TRBJ2-5; possibly TRBD2 for D (5 bases). V shed 1 base and J shed 5 bases, with 11 bases lying between them. CDR3 length: 14 residues. Looked up from germline, CDR1 is MNHNS and CDR2 is SASEGT. The CDR3 sequence: CASSEVTAEETQYF. DNA of the CDR3: TGTGCCAGCAGTGAAGTAACAGCGGAGGAGACCCAGTACTTC.

This chain links TRBV27 with TRBJ1-5; 10 bases fit TRBD1. V gave up 3 bases and J gave up 5 bases; unmatched junction bases: 1. Looked up from germline, CDR1 is MNHEY and CDR2 is SMNVEV (reference sequence). The CDR3 totals 14 residues. The CDR3 loop reads CASSFDRGHQPQHF. The CDR3 coding sequence is TGTGCCAGCAGTTTCGACAGGGGGCATCAGCCCCAGCATTTT.

This clone was seen a handful of times. The J gene is TRBJ2-5, the V gene TRBV28, with D tentatively TRBD2 (6 bases). This CDR3 is built from 15 residues. Germline lookup yields CDR1 MDHEN and CDR2 SYDVKM. Trimming removed 4 bases at V and 5 bases at J, with 17 bases between. CDR3 DNA sequence: TGTGCCAGCAGTTCCCCAACCGACGGAGGGGAGACCCAGTACTTC. Translation: CASSSPTDGGETQYF.

The V and J genes are TRBV27 and TRBJ2-5; D might be TRBD1 or TRBD2, each matching 5 bases. CDR1 is MNHEY, CDR2 SMNVEV, per germline (reference sequence). Trimming took off 1 base at V and 5 bases at J, with 8 bases between the two ends. The CDR3 runs to 13 residues. The CDR3 nucleotides are TGTGCCAGCAGTTTATGGGGCGGGGAGACCCAGTACTTC. This codes for CASSLWGGETQYF.